Following are 4 T cell receptor beta chains from one sample sequenced in a study of OX40 agonist ivuxolimab in advanced cancers. TCRdb keeps only in-frame clones here, not all; method: immunoSEQ multiplex PCR. The table shows fewer than 85,000 clones, with 85% to 90% occurring only once. The sequenced sample was CD4+ or CD8+ T cells sorted from blood, obtained in a trial of the OX40 agonist ivuxolimab. These receptors originate from an adult with an advanced solid tumor such as melanoma, head and neck, liver or kidney cancer.

The chain has TRBV18 and TRBJ2-1; maybe TRBD2 (6 bases). Germline CDR1 and CDR2: KGHSH and LQKENI. V lost 3 bases and J lost 6, with 9 bases in between. There are 13 residues in the CDR3. DNA of the CDR3: TGTGCCAGCTCACCGGCGACTAGCAATGAGCAGTTCTTC. It is translated as CASSPATSNEQFF.

With respect to this clone: An end of the junction does not agree with germline; a read error may underlie this. This chain links TRBV7-7 with TRBJ2-3; possibly TRBD1 for D (6 bases). This CDR3 comprises 14 residues. Looked up from germline, CDR1 is SSHAT and CDR2 is FNYEAQ (reference sequence). In DNA, the CDR3 is TGTGCTAGCAGCCAGATAAACAGGGAAGATACGCAGTATTTT. Its translation: CASSQINREDTQYF.

The J gene is TRBJ1-4, the V gene TRBV7-9, with TRBD1 as a possible D gene (5 bases). Germline lookup yields CDR1 SEHNR and CDR2 FQNEAQ (reference sequence). This CDR3 spans 14 amino acids. Trimming left V 2 bases short and J 7 bases short, with 11 bases between. This chain's CDR3 is CASSLLGGGEKLFF. CDR3 DNA: TGTGCCAGCAGCTTACTTGGGGGAGGTGAAAAACTGTTTTTT.

This clone was picked up one time. This chain uses TRBV7-2 with TRBJ1-3, with 7 positions matching TRBD1. In germline, CDR1 is SGHTA, CDR2 FQGNSA. J was trimmed by 0 bases and V by 2 bases; bases with no gene match: 10. The CDR3 loop spans 18 amino acids. This chain's CDR3 is CASSLSGVQGRSGNTIYF. Here the CDR3 DNA reads TGTGCCAGCAGCTTATCCGGCGTACAGGGGCGCTCTGGAAACACCATATATTTT.